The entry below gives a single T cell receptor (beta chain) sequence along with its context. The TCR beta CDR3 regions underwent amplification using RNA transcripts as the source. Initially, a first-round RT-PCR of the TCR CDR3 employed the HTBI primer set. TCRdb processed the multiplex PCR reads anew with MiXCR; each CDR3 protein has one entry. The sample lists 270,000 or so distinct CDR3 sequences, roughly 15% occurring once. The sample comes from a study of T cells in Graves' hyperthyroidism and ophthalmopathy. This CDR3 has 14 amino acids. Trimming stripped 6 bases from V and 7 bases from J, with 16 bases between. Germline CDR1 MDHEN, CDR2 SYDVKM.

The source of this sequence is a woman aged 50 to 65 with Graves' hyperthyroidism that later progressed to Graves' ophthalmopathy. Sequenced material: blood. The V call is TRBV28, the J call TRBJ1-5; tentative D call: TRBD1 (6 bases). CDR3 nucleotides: TGTGCCAGCAGGCTTGGGGGGGCGCAGCAGCCCCAGCATTTT. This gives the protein CASRLGGAQQPQHF.